The text below deals with one T cell receptor (beta chain). Its antigen is undetermined. The junction departs from the called germline gene at one end, perhaps through a read error. No cell sorting was done before RNA was extracted from the tissue. Between August and November 2014, newly diagnosed, chemotherapy-naive lung cancer patients underwent thoracic surgery in China. The data derive from a study of tumor and adjacent non-tumor tissue in lung cancer. General study results and limits: Normal lung showed higher cumulative top 100 clone frequency than tumor.

Three rounds of nested PCR, following a modified ARM-PCR protocol, produced the TCRbeta library. One entry per CDR3 protein results from TCRdb running MiXCR on the multiplex PCR reads. Of over 60,000 distinct CDR3 sequences in the sample, roughly 80% were seen once. The specimen sequenced was lung tumor tissue. The sequence was collected from a woman between 50 and 59 years old with non-small cell lung cancer.

Here the CDR3 reads CASSLVPIGGRQPQHF. In DNA, the CDR3 is TGTGCCAGTAGTTTAGTTCCGATAGGGGGCAGGCAGCCCCAGCATTTT. V usage is TRBV28 and J usage is TRBJ1-5; TRBD1 matches at 7 bases. The CDR3 is 16 amino acids. Germline CDR1 MDHEN, CDR2 SYDVKM. Based on the CDR3 plus reference TRBV28 and TRBJ1-5, the full variable domain is DVKVTQSSRYLVKRTGEKVFLECVQDMDHENMFWYRQDPGLGLRLIYFSYDVKMKEKGDIPEGYSVSREKKERFSLILESASTNQTSMYLCASSLVPIGGRQPQHFGDGTRLSIL.